A single sample gave rise to the 28 T cell receptor beta chains below, sequenced in a study of T-cell reconstitution after alpha-beta-depleted transplantation in children. Unique molecular identifiers were incorporated into the prepared TCRbeta library. TCRdb reanalysed the PCR reads using MiXCR and keeps one entry per CDR3 protein. The sample consists of some 460,000 distinct CDR3 sequences, about a sixth of them appearing once. The sequences come from PBMCs, mostly from graft donor cells, collected 360 days after TCRalphabeta/CD19-depleted stem cell transplant. The receptors were sampled from a boy younger than two who had a stem cell transplant for Wiskott-Aldrich syndrome, so the T cells may come from the graft donor.

The CDR3 protein is CASSCRATGELFF. Written as DNA, the CDR3 is TGTGCCAGCAGTTGTCGGGCGACCGGGGAGCTGTTTTTT. V usage is TRBV12-3 or TRBV12-4 and J usage is TRBJ2-2; no clear D gene. V was cut by 4 bases and J by 5 bases, with 8 bases left in between. The CDR3 runs 13 residues.

This clonotype has more than one count but fewer than ten. This sequence joins TRBV12-3 or TRBV12-4 and TRBJ2-1; TRBD1 or TRBD2 may be the D gene (5 bases each). The CDR3 runs 13 residues. Trimming removed 2 bases at V and 9 bases at J, with 11 bases between. CDR3 DNA sequence: TGTGCCAGCAGTTTATCCCAGAGGGGTGAGCAGTTCTTC. This sequence encodes CASSLSQRGEQFF.

V and J are TRBV5-1 and TRBJ2-6; D gene uncertain. CDR1 and CDR2 from the germline V gene are SGHRS and YFSETQ. The CDR3 is made up of 16 amino acids. V lost 4 bases and J 0 bases, leaving 11 bases between the germline ends. CDR3: CASSPAEFSGANVLTF. For the CDR3, the DNA is TGCGCCAGCAGCCCTGCAGAGTTCTCTGGGGCCAACGTCCTGACTTTC.

This clonotype was picked up a small number of times. V gene TRBV20-1 combines with J gene TRBJ2-5, with D possibly being TRBD1 or TRBD2 (6 bases each). The V and J ends lost 8 bases and 5 bases respectively, with 18 bases between them. Looked up from germline, CDR1 is DFQATT and CDR2 is SNEGSKA (reference sequence). The CDR3 covers 13 residues. CDR3 protein: CSPEEGVRETQYF. The CDR3 DNA reads TGCAGTCCCGAGGAGGGGGTACGGGAGACCCAGTACTTC.

This sequence joins TRBV20-1 and TRBJ2-5; TRBD2 might be the D (5 bases). The CDR3 loop spans 12 amino acids. Germline values: CDR1 DFQATT, CDR2 SNEGSKA (reference sequence). The CDR3 is CTEGGYKETQYF. Here the CDR3 DNA reads TGCACCGAGGGCGGTTACAAAGAGACCCAGTACTTC.

The sample holds a few counts of this clonotype. CDR3 sequence reads: CATSSLAGGKAKNIQYF. In DNA form, the CDR3 reads TGTGCCACCAGCTCCTTAGCGGGGGGGAAAGCCAAAAACATTCAGTACTTC. The J gene is TRBJ2-4, the V gene TRBV15; 11 bases align to TRBD2. The length of the CDR3 is 17 residues. With V trimmed by 5 bases and J by 0 bases, 6 bases remained unmatched. Germline V gene lookup returns CDR1 LNHNV and CDR2 YYDKDF (reference sequence).

This clonotype showed up just a few times. The chain carries TRBV28 and TRBJ2-5; 11 bases are a match to TRBD2. The V gene's germline CDR1 is MDHEN and CDR2 SYDVKM. This CDR3 is 15 amino acids long. The ends lost 3 bases at V and 5 bases at J; junction bases unmatched: 5. DNA for the CDR3: TGTGCCAGCAGTTTCTTAGCGGGGGGGCGCGAGACCCAGTACTTC. As protein: CASSFLAGGRETQYF.

This clonotype was observed a handful of times. This chain uses TRBV20-1 with TRBJ2-1; D gene unclear. CDR1 is DFQATT and CDR2 is SNEGSKA in the germline V gene (reference sequence). This CDR3 spans 12 amino acids. V was cut by 3 bases and J by 7 bases, with 10 bases left in between. The CDR3 sequence: CSASPDTNEQFF. The DNA of the CDR3 is TGCAGTGCTAGTCCCGACACGAATGAGCAGTTCTTC.

This clonotype came up many times. The genes are TRBV20-1 and TRBJ2-5; 8 bases are a match to TRBD1. Germline CDR1 reads DFQATT; CDR2 reads SNEGSKA (reference sequence). V shed 2 bases, J shed 4 bases, and the junction held 3 bases outside the gene matches. The CDR3 loop spans 13 amino acids. CDR3 sequence (DNA): TGCAGTGCTAGAAGCGGACAGGGAGAGACCCAGTACTTC. Its protein product is CSARSGQGETQYF.

The chain's CDR3 is CASSQDRLSDTQYF. CDR3 DNA: TGCGCCAGCAGCCAAGATCGCCTTTCAGATACGCAGTATTTT. The chain uses TRBV4-3 and TRBJ2-3, with D hard to call. Germline V CDR1 and CDR2: LGHNA, YSLEER. Trimming took off 0 bases at V and 4 bases at J, with 8 bases between the two ends. The CDR3 loop spans 14 amino acids.

This chain uses TRBV18 with TRBJ2-5; no clear D gene. The CDR3 covers 17 residues. V was pared by 4 bases and J by 7 bases, with 25 bases between. Germline values: CDR1 KGHSH, CDR2 LQKENI. CDR3 nucleotides: TGTGCCAGCTCACAGGCGGTTAGTGCGTCGGCCAAGGCGACCCAGTACTTC. Its protein product is CASSQAVSASAKATQYF.

The gene calls are TRBV21-1 and TRBJ2-3. TRBV21-1 is a pseudogene segment. The CDR3 totals 11 residues. In DNA form, the CDR3 reads TGTGCCACCGCCGACAAGGATACGCAGTATTTT. Protein product: CATADKDTQYF.

This chain joins TRBV5-1 and TRBJ2-7; D could derive from TRBD1 or TRBD2 (5 bases each). This CDR3 region has 14 residues. Germline values: CDR1 SGHRS, CDR2 YFSETQ. Trimming took off 5 bases at V and 2 bases at J, with 14 bases between the two ends. The DNA of the CDR3 is TGCGCCAGCAGTTCCGGGGACGGAACCTACGAGCAGTACTTC. It is translated as CASSSGDGTYEQYF.

This clonotype was seen many times. The V gene is TRBV12-3 or TRBV12-4, the J gene TRBJ2-1; TRBD2 is a possible D gene (6 bases). CDR3 length: 13 amino acids. Trimming shortened V by 3 bases and J by 6 bases, and 9 bases separated the two germline ends. This CDR3 reads CASSFLGGNEQFF. In DNA form, the CDR3 reads TGTGCCAGCAGTTTTCTGGGAGGCAATGAGCAGTTCTTC.

In this sample, this clonotype turned up a few times. The chain joins TRBV7-9 to TRBJ2-1; maybe TRBD1 (6 bases). CDR1 is SEHNR, CDR2 FQNEAQ, per germline (reference sequence). There are 17 residues in the CDR3. Trimming took 5 bases from V and 5 from J, leaving 22 bases between them. In DNA form, the CDR3 reads TGTGCCAGCAGCCGAGCTGGACGGCAGGGGATCCACAATGAGCAGTTCTTC. It specifies CASSRAGRQGIHNEQFF.

Only a few counts were recorded for this clonotype. The V and J genes are TRBV6-5 and TRBJ1-1, with D unclear. Germline CDR1 and CDR2: MNHEY and SVGAGI. The CDR3 is 13 residues long. The V and J ends lost 7 bases and 1 base respectively, with 10 bases between them. CDR3 in amino acids: CASTLDWNTEAFF. CDR3 in DNA: TGTGCCAGCACCCTGGACTGGAACACTGAAGCTTTCTTT.

The chain joins TRBV5-1 to TRBJ2-5; D is possibly TRBD1 (5 bases). Germline V gene sequence: CDR1 SGHRS, CDR2 YFSETQ. The CDR3 has 14 amino acids. The ends were cut back, 2 bases at V and 5 bases at J, with 13 bases in the middle. As DNA, the CDR3 is TGCGCCAGCAGCTTTAACCCTGCAGGGGAGACCCAGTACTTC. This translates into CASSFNPAGETQYF.

A few counts support this clonotype. The chain recombines TRBV10-3 with TRBJ2-1; TRBD1 matches at 9 bases. This CDR3 comprises 16 residues. CDR1 and CDR2 from the germline V gene are ENHRY and SYGVKD. J was trimmed by 4 bases and V by 7 bases; bases with no gene match: 11. CDR3 sequence reads: CAITRGTGGEYNEQFF. DNA of the CDR3: TGTGCCATCACCCGAGGAACAGGGGGCGAGTACAATGAGCAGTTCTTC.

This clonotype was seen only a few times. J is TRBJ2-1 and V is TRBV4-1, with 10 positions matching TRBD1. After removal of 1 base from V and 9 bases from J, the junction contained 9 bases not matched to a gene. Germline-derived CDR1 and CDR2 are MGHRA and YSYEKL. This CDR3 contains 16 residues. The CDR3 DNA is TGCGCCAGCAGCCAAGGCCTCGGGACAGGGGCGACTGAGCAGTTCTTC. It encodes CASSQGLGTGATEQFF.

The chain employs TRBV5-1 and TRBJ2-7; D remains unclear. The germline V gene has CDR1 SGHRS and CDR2 YFSETQ. Trimming cost V 0 bases and J 0 bases, with 10 bases left between them. There are 15 residues in the CDR3. The CDR3 sequence: CASSLDGGTSYEQYF. DNA of the CDR3: TGCGCCAGCAGCTTGGACGGCGGAACCTCCTACGAGCAGTACTTC.

This clonotype has only a few counts. The chain combines TRBV25-1 with TRBJ2-7; a possible D gene is TRBD2 (6 bases). Germline-derived CDR1 and CDR2 are MGHDK and SYGVNS. CDR3 length: 15 residues. The germline V and J ends were trimmed by 2 bases and 4 bases, with 15 bases remaining between them. CDR3 sequence reads: CASSETSLPVYEQYF. CDR3 DNA: TGTGCCAGCAGTGAAACTAGCCTTCCCGTATACGAGCAGTACTTC.

The chain links TRBV10-3 to TRBJ2-2, with 8 bases matching TRBD2. CDR3 length: 15 residues. Germline lookup yields CDR1 ENHRY and CDR2 SYGVKD. The ends lost 6 bases at V and 5 bases at J; junction bases unmatched: 8. The CDR3 DNA sequence: TGTGCCATCAGCCTAGCGGGCGCTGGAACCGGGGAGCTGTTTTTT. Translating it yields CAISLAGAGTGELFF.

This clonotype turned up a few times. The V gene is TRBV9, the J gene TRBJ2-3, with a tentative D call TRBD1 (5 bases). The CDR3 contains 17 residues. V was trimmed by 4 bases and J by 7 bases, leaving 25 bases between them. The germline V gene has CDR1 SGDLS and CDR2 YYNGEE. The chain's CDR3 is CASSPKSPKNRTNTQYF. The CDR3 nucleotides read TGTGCCAGCAGCCCCAAGTCCCCAAAAAACAGGACCAATACGCAGTATTTT.

The chain has TRBV20-1 and TRBJ1-3; 7 bases fit TRBD1. After removal of 4 bases from V and 2 bases from J, the junction contained 5 bases not matched to a gene. Per the germline V gene, CDR1 is DFQATT and CDR2 is SNEGSKA (reference sequence). This CDR3 is built from 14 residues. The CDR3 bases are TGCAGTGCTAACAGGGGAGCAGCTGGAAACACCATATATTTT. Translated: CSANRGAAGNTIYF.

This rearrangement joins TRBV5-1 to TRBJ2-5, with 7 bases identical to TRBD1. Trimming cost V 0 bases and J 0 bases; bases outside gene matches: 8. CDR1 SGHRS and CDR2 YFSETQ come from the germline V gene. The CDR3 length is 17 residues. CDR3 nucleotide sequence: TGCGCCAGCAGCTTGGCCTTCGGGACAGAGTACCAAGAGACCCAGTACTTC. This translates into CASSLAFGTEYQETQYF.

This clonotype was seen many times. The gene calls are TRBV7-2 and TRBJ2-3; a possible D gene is TRBD2 (6 bases). The CDR3 is 16 residues long. V lost 3 bases and J lost 4, with 17 bases in between. The germline V gene encodes CDR1 SGHTA and CDR2 FQGNSA. CDR3 loop: CASSLLAGGSADTQYF. CDR3 sequence (DNA): TGTGCCAGCAGCTTGCTAGCTGGAGGGAGCGCAGATACGCAGTATTTT.

The chain joins TRBV29-1 to TRBJ2-3; TRBD2 matches at 10 bases. The ends lost 4 bases at V and 0 bases at J; junction bases unmatched: 7. The CDR3 loop spans 16 amino acids. Germline V CDR1 and CDR2: SQVTM, ANQGSEA. The CDR3 region has the DNA TGCAGCGTTGTGAGCGGGAGGGCCGGGAGCACAGATACGCAGTATTTT. Protein: CSVVSGRAGSTDTQYF.

This clonotype occurred a few times. The DNA is left out, because the CDR3 cannot be placed on it with certainty; the CDR3 is given as TCRdb lists it. The chain joins TRBV25-1 to TRBJ2-4; the DNA was not used to check the table's D call, TRBD1. The CDR3 totals 16 residues, both ends included. Germline V gives CDR1 MGHDK, CDR2 SYGVNS. The CDR3 protein is CASSGAYTFGGNIQYF.